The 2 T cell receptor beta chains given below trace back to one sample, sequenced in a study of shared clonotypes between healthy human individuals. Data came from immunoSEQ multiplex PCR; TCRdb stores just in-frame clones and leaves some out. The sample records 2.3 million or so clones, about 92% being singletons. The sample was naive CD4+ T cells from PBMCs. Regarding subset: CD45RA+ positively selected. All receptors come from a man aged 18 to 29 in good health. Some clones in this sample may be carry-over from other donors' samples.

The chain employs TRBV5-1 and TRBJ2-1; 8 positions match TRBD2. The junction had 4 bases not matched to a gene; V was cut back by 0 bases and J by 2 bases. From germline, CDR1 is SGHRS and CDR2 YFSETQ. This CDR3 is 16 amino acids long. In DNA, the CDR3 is TGCGCCAGCAGCTTGGGAAGCGGGAGTCCCTACAATGAGCAGTTCTTC. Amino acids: CASSLGSGSPYNEQFF.

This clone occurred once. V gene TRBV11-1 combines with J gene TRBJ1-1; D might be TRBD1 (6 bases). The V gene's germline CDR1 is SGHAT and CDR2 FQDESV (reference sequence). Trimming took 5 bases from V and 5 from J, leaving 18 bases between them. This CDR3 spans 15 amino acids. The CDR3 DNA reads TGTGCCAGCAGCCCCCGTGACAGGAAGGGGACTGAAGCTTTCTTT. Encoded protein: CASSPRDRKGTEAFF.